Described below is a single T cell receptor beta chain sequence and its context. The antigen is not known. At one of its ends the junction is not consistent with the germline gene, which may arise from a read error. The same CDR3 also results from other DNA sequences found in this sample. The data are from a study of regulatory dendritic cells for organ transplantation. Sorted T cells were CFSE-labeled and cultured approximately five days with allogeneic regulatory or mature dendritic cells at 1:10. This CDR3 has 15 residues. Germline assignment: CDR1 LNHNV and CDR2 YYDKDF (reference sequence). Assay: immunoSEQ multiplex PCR; the TCRdb copy retains only in-frame clones and omits some. Of over 9,500 clones in the sample, roughly 90% are singletons; the top ten hold about 0.24%.

The sequence came from a human donor in good health. The chain uses TRBV15 and TRBJ1-5; no clear D gene. The sample comprised naive CD8+ T cells from blood cultured with regulatory dendritic cells. Subset defined: CD45RA+ naive T cells. The chain's CDR3 is CATSARERSNQPQHF. CDR3 bases: TGCGCCACCAGCGCTCGGGAGCGTAGCAATCAGCCCCAGCATTTT.